The clone carrying this T cell receptor beta chain was counted at least ten times. What it binds is unknown. The germline CDR1 and CDR2 sequences are SGHAT and FQNNGV. This CDR3 comprises 13 residues. The V segment lost 7 bases and the J segment 12 bases; nucleotides outside the gene matches: 10. Time point in this sample: newly diagnosed GD, antithyroid drugs for less than 3 months. PBMCs provided the RNA from which the TCR library was made. Arm-PCR of CDR3 regions and iRepertoire HTBI primers were the basis on which TCR beta libraries were built. TCRdb re-called the multiplex PCR reads through MiXCR, storing one row per CDR3 protein. This table has 540,000 or so distinct CDR3 sequences, roughly 13% appearing once. This entry belongs to a study of regulatory T cells in long-lasting Graves disease. Study results and caveats: TRBV28, TRBJ1-2 and TRBJ2-5 were segments that persistent disease favored.

The same data also contributed to another study, on T cells in Graves' hyperthyroidism and ophthalmopathy.

The sequence was obtained from a young man with Graves disease. The V call is TRBV11-2, the J call TRBJ2-1; TRBD1 agrees at 9 bases. The sequencing here drew on peripheral blood mononuclear cells (PBMCs), taken at new diagnosis, from a patient treated with antithyroid drugs. The CDR3 sequence is CASNPYPGQGQFF. DNA of the CDR3: TGTGCCAGCAACCCATACCCGGGACAGGGGCAGTTCTTC. The whole variable domain, remainder taken from reference TRBV11-2 and TRBJ2-1, is EAGVAQSPRYKIIEKRQSVAFWCNPISGHATLYWYQQILGQGPKLLIQFQNNGVVDDSQLPKDRFSAERLKGVDSTLKIQPAKLEDSAVYLCASNPYPGQGQFFGPGTRLTVL.